This is a list of T cell receptor beta chains from one sample in a study of response to subunit inactivated influenza vaccine. From the RT-PCR reads, TCRdb called clonotypes with MiXCR, one entry per CDR3 protein. The sample carries 650,000 to 800,000 distinct CDR3 sequences, roughly 13% recorded once. The source was PBMCs from blood, collected 14 days before vaccination. These receptors all stem from a man aged 45-65 years who received an inactivated influenza vaccine. CDR3s include the opening cysteine and the closing phenylalanine or tryptophan. The order of the fields is J gene, V gene, D gene, clone size, CDR3 protein, CDR3 DNA. D genes are given only for firm matches. Size values are once, few and many counts, or a class for expanded clones, and some rows have none.

>TRBJ2-7|TRBV20-1|TRBD1|few
CSAEGQGLGEQYF
TGCAGTGCTGAGGGACAGGGGTTGGGCGAGCAGTACTTC
>TRBJ2-1|TRBV5-1|TRBD1|few
CASSLEGQGDEQFF
TGCGCCAGCAGCTTGGAGGGACAGGGCGATGAGCAGTTCTTC
>TRBJ1-5|TRBV20-1|TRBD1|.
CSARGQGAGPQHF
TGCAGTGCTAGAGGACAGGGGGCCGGTCCCCAGCATTTT
>TRBJ2-5|TRBV28|TRBD1|.
CASISTGTEETQYF
TGTGCCAGCATCTCAACCGGGACAGAAGAGACCCAGTACTTC
>TRBJ2-1|TRBV25-1|.|.
CASSDLLRGEINEQFF
TGTGCCAGCAGTGACCTCCTCAGGGGGGAGATCAATGAGCAGTTCTTC
>TRBJ2-4|TRBV20-1|.|many
CSARDDRRNIQYF
TGCAGTGCTAGGGACGACAGGAGGAACATTCAGTACTTC
>TRBJ2-6|TRBV9|TRBD2|.
CASSAGLASGANVLTF
TGTGCCAGCAGCGCGGGACTAGCCTCTGGGGCCAACGTCCTGACTTTC
>TRBJ2-3|TRBV7-2|.|few
CASSPGGTVGTDTQYF
TGTGCCAGCAGCCCCGGCGGGACAGTAGGCACAGATACGCAGTATTTT
>TRBJ2-7|TRBV10-3|.|.
CAISVRLAEGEQYF
TGTGCCATCAGTGTCCGGCTCGCCGAGGGCGAGCAGTACTTC
>TRBJ2-4|TRBV7-9|.|.
CASSPPGGRTRNIQYF
TGTGCCAGCAGCCCCCCTGGCGGAAGGACGAGAAACATTCAGTACTTC
>TRBJ1-4|TRBV27|.|.
CASRPGLNEKLFF
TGTGCCAGCAGGCCGGGACTAAATGAAAAACTGTTTTTT
>TRBJ2-3|TRBV4-3|.|.
CASSHDRGPSDTQYF
TGCGCCAGCAGCCATGACAGAGGGCCCTCAGATACGCAGTATTTT
>TRBJ2-7|TRBV3-1|TRBD1|few
CASSQGDRAHYEQYF
TGTGCCAGCAGCCAAGGGGACAGGGCGCATTACGAGCAGTACTTC
>TRBJ2-5|TRBV6-5|TRBD1|.
CASSYSLVGTGRRAETQYF
TGTGCCAGCAGTTACTCGCTAGTAGGGACAGGGCGGAGGGCAGAGACCCAGTACTTC
>TRBJ2-3|TRBV12-3/TRBV12-4|.|.
CASSLSGLTNQPQYF
TGTGCCAGCAGTTTATCGGGGCTTACTAATCAGCCCCAGTATTTT
>TRBJ2-2|TRBV18|.|few
CASSPRERTGELFF
TGTGCCAGCTCACCACGGGAGCGCACCGGGGAGCTGTTTTTT
>TRBJ1-5|TRBV6-1|.|many
CASSGPEGNQPQHF
TGTGCCAGCAGTGGACCTGAGGGCAATCAGCCCCAGCATTTT
>TRBJ2-7|TRBV28|.|few
CASSQGNHEQYF
TGTGCCAGCTCCCAAGGGAACCACGAGCAGTACTTC
>TRBJ2-1|TRBV9|TRBD2|.
CASSVGASGSHNEQFF
TGTGCCAGCAGCGTAGGTGCTAGCGGGAGCCACAATGAGCAGTTCTTC
>TRBJ1-2|TRBV27|.|.
CASSFAGTKDGYTF
TGTGCCAGCAGTTTCGCCGGGACGAAAGATGGCTACACCTTC
>TRBJ1-1|TRBV5-6|.|few
CASSPPSGFNTEAFF
TGTGCCAGCAGTCCACCCAGCGGCTTCAACACTGAAGCTTTCTTT
>TRBJ2-2|TRBV4-3|.|few
CASSQEGLGMTGELFF
TGCGCCAGCAGCCAAGAAGGGCTGGGAATGACCGGGGAGCTGTTTTTT
>TRBJ2-1|TRBV5-1|TRBD2|many
CASSLASGRSNEQFF
TGCGCCAGCAGCTTGGCTAGCGGGAGGTCCAATGAGCAGTTCTTC
>TRBJ2-3|TRBV20-1|.|few
CSAIPLGEDTQYF
TGCAGTGCTATCCCCCTTGGGGAAGATACGCAGTATTTT
>TRBJ1-2|TRBV29-1|TRBD1|few
CSAKTGANYGYTF
TGCAGCGCTAAGACAGGGGCTAACTATGGCTACACCTTC
>TRBJ2-5|TRBV11-2|TRBD2|.
CANPFLAGESQETQYF
TGTGCCAACCCCTTTCTAGCGGGGGAATCCCAAGAGACCCAGTACTTC
>TRBJ2-2|TRBV6-5|.|.
CASSYLIRSGELFF
TGTGCCAGCAGTTACTTAATTAGGTCCGGGGAGCTGTTTTTT
>TRBJ2-3|TRBV7-2|.|few
CASTWGGPSTDTQYF
TGTGCCAGCACCTGGGGTGGGCCTAGCACAGATACGCAGTATTTT
>TRBJ2-7|TRBV6-5|TRBD1|few
CASSSQLGQGYEQYF
TGTGCCAGCAGTTCGCAACTCGGACAGGGGTACGAGCAGTACTTC
>TRBJ1-1|TRBV11-2|.|.
CASSLRTGRDTEAFF
TGTGCCAGCAGCCTCCGGACGGGGAGAGACACTGAAGCTTTCTTT
>TRBJ2-1|TRBV6-2/TRBV6-3|.|.
CASSYQGPYNEQFF
TGTGCCAGCAGTTACCAGGGCCCCTACAATGAGCAGTTCTTC
>TRBJ2-7|TRBV5-1|TRBD1|few
CASSLGNRGFPYEQYF
TGCGCCAGCAGCTTGGGTAACAGGGGTTTCCCCTACGAGCAGTACTTC
>TRBJ2-1|TRBV6-5|TRBD2|few
CASSYSDRGLAGYNEQFF
TGTGCCAGCAGTTACTCGGACAGAGGACTAGCGGGGTACAATGAGCAGTTCTTC
>TRBJ2-6|TRBV11-1|.|.
CASSLLQHLISGANVLTF
TGTGCCAGCAGCTTATTACAGCACCTGATCTCTGGGGCCAACGTCCTGACTTTC
>TRBJ2-5|TRBV2|TRBD2|.
CASRHGVAGGPRQETQYF
TGTGCCAGCAGGCACGGGGTAGCGGGGGGGCCGAGGCAAGAGACCCAGTACTTC
>TRBJ1-1|TRBV10-3|TRBD1|few
CAIRPGQGAGEAFF
TGTGCCATCAGACCCGGACAGGGGGCAGGTGAAGCTTTCTTT
>TRBJ2-1|TRBV7-8|TRBD2|.
CASSLAQLAGVSSSYNEQFF
TGTGCCAGCAGCTTAGCGCAACTAGCGGGGGTCTCGAGCTCCTACAATGAGCAGTTCTTC
>TRBJ1-2|TRBV25-1|TRBD1|.
CASSRDRFYGYTF
TGTGCCAGCAGTAGGGACAGATTCTATGGCTACACCTTC
>TRBJ1-1|TRBV27|.|.
CASKWGVQMNTEAFF
TGTGCCAGCAAGTGGGGGGTTCAGATGAACACTGAAGCTTTCTTT
>TRBJ2-1|TRBV3-1|.|.
CASSQEGWGRSEEQFF
TGTGCCAGCAGCCAAGAAGGGTGGGGGAGGTCAGAAGAGCAGTTCTTC
>TRBJ2-7|TRBV4-2|TRBD1|few
CASSRGQGAPYEQYF
TGTGCCAGCAGCCGGGGACAGGGGGCTCCGTACGAGCAGTACTTC
>TRBJ2-5|TRBV11-2|.|.
CASSLRGGNRGIGETQYF
TGTGCCAGCAGCTTACGAGGGGGGAACAGGGGAATTGGAGAGACCCAGTACTTC
>TRBJ2-7|TRBV20-1|.|.
CSAEQESTYEQYF
TGCAGTGCCGAACAGGAATCAACCTACGAGCAGTACTTC
>TRBJ2-7|TRBV4-1|.|many
CASSQIGMSYEQYF
TGCGCCAGCAGCCAGATCGGGATGTCCTACGAGCAGTACTTC
>TRBJ2-7|TRBV12-3/TRBV12-4|.|few
CASSLEQGRYEQYF
TGTGCCAGCAGTTTAGAACAGGGAAGGTACGAGCAGTACTTC
>TRBJ1-1|TRBV3-1|.|.
CASSQDPGLLNTEAFF
TGTGCCAGCAGCCAAGATCCGGGGCTTTTGAACACTGAAGCTTTCTTT
>TRBJ1-1|TRBV7-6|.|.
CASSARRGLNAVAFF
TGTGCCAGCAGCGCAAGGAGAGGACTCAATGCGGTAGCTTTCTTT
>TRBJ2-3|TRBV7-9|TRBD1|few
CASGPMGQGARDTQYF
TGTGCCAGCGGACCCATGGGACAGGGGGCGCGAGATACGCAGTATTTT
>TRBJ2-4|TRBV4-2|.|few
CASSQGVGGGKNIQYF
TGTGCCAGCAGCCAAGGCGTAGGAGGAGGCAAAAACATTCAGTACTTC
>TRBJ2-3|TRBV28|.|.
CASSLLDNIRANTQYF
TGTGCCAGCAGTTTGCTTGACAACATAAGGGCCAATACGCAGTATTTT
>TRBJ2-1|TRBV27|TRBD2|many
CASSRDGITRELVEQFF
TGTGCCAGCAGTCGGGACGGGATTACGCGGGAGTTGGTTGAGCAGTTCTTC
>TRBJ2-7|TRBV12-3/TRBV12-4|.|few
CASSEGWEQYF
TGTGCCAGCAGTGAGGGGTGGGAGCAGTACTTC
>TRBJ2-1|TRBV28|.|few
CASSLSGSLSYNEQFF
TGTGCCAGCAGTTTATCGGGCAGCCTCTCCTACAATGAGCAGTTCTTC
>TRBJ1-1|TRBV12-3/TRBV12-4|.|few
CASSFRRAEAFF
TGTGCCAGCAGTTTCCGCAGGGCTGAAGCTTTCTTT
>TRBJ2-1|TRBV11-3|TRBD2|few
CASSPAGVDYNEQFF
TGTGCCAGCAGCCCAGCGGGGGTTGACTACAATGAGCAGTTCTTC